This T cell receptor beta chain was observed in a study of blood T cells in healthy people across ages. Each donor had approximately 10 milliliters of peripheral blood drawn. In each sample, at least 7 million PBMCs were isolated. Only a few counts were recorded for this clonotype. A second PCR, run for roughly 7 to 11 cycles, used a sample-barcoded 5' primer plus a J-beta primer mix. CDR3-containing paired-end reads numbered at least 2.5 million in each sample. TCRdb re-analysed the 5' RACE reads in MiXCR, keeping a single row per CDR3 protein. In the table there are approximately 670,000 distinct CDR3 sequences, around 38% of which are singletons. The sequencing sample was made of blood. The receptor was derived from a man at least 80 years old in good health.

CDR3 sequence (DNA): TGTGCCAGCTCACCCGGACAGCAGAACACTGAAGCTTTCTTT. Translation gives CASSPGQQNTEAFF. The rearrangement uses TRBV18 and TRBJ1-1; TRBD1 is a possible D gene (6 bases). The length of the CDR3 is 14 residues. Germline V gene data show CDR1 as KGHSH and CDR2 as LQKENI. Deletions cut 3 bases from V and 1 base from J, with 9 bases between.